Below, one T cell receptor beta chain is given with its context. Its specificity is not known. The ends lost 1 base at V and 8 bases at J; junction bases unmatched: 12. The CDR3 is 15 residues long. From germline, CDR1 is SQVTM and CDR2 ANQGSEA. The data originate from a study of cytomegalovirus exposure and HLA in healthy donors. Study results and limitations: Earlier analysis found most TCR beta V segments productive about 90% or about 30% of the time. Sequencing likely generated an artifact that appeared as a cluster of highly shared sequence variants. As a later analysis showed, several of the most significant clusters appeared to be linked to common viral pathogens. TCR beta chain V- and J-gene trimming was linked, in a later analysis, to a missense variant in DCLRE1C.

PCR employed 60 Vbeta and 13 Jbeta primers. Produced via immunoSEQ multiplex PCR; TCRdb's table is partial and in-frame only. The sample lists hundreds of thousands of clones, approximately 90% occurring once. The chain combines TRBV29-1 with TRBJ2-5, with TRBD2 matching 8 bases. The sequence came from a woman between 18 and 29 years old in good health and CMV-seronegative. Sequenced material: PBMCs. The DNA of the CDR3 is TGCAGCGTTGAAGGGGGAGGGACTCGGGGGGGTACCCAGTACTTC. Its protein product is CSVEGGGTRGGTQYF.